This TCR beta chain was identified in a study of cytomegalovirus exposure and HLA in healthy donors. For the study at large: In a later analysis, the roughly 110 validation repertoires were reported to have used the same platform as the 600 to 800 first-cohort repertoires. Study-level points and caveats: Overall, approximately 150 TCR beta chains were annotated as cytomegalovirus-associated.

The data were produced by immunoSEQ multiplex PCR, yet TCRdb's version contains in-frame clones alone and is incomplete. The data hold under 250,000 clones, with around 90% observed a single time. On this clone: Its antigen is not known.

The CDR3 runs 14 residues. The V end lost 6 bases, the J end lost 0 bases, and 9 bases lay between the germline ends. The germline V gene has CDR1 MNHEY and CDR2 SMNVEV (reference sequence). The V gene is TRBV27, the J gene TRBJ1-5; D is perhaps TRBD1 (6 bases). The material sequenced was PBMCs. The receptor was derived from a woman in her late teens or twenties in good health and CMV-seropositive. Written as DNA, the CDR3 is TGTGCCAGCAGCACCAGGGGTAGCAATCAGCCCCAGCATTTT. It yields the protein CASSTRGSNQPQHF.